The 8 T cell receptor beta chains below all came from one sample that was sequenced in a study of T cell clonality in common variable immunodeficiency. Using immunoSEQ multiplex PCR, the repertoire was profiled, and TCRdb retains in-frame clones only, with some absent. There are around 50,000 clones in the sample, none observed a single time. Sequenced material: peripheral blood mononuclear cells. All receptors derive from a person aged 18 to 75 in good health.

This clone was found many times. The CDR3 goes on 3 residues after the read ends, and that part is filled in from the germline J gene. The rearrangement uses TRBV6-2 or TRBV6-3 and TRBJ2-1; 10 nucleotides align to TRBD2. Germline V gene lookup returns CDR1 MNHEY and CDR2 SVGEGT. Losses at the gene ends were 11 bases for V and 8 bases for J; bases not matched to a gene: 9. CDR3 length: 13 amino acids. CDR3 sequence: CAGSSGSIDEQFF. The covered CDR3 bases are TGTGCCGGGTCTAGCGGGAGTATCGATGAG.

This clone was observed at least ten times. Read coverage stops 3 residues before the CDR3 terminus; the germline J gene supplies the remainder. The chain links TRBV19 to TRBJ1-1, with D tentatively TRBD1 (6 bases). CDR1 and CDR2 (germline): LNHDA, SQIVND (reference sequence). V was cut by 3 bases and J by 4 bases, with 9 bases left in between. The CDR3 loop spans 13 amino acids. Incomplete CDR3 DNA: TGTGCCAGTAGTATGGTAGGGGGCACTGAA. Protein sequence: CASSMVGGTE. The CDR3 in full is CASSMVGGTEAFF.

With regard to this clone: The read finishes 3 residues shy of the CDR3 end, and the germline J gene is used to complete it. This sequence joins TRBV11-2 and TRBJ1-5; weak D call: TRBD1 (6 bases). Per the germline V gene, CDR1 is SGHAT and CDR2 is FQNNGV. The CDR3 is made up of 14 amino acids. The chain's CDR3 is CASSPDTRGSPQHF. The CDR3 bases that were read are TGTGCCAGCAGCCCCGACACTAGGGGGAGCCCC.

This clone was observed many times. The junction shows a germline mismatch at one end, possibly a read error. Partial CDR3 DNA: TGCGCCAGCAGCCAAGATATGGCAGGCAACTATGGC. The encoded protein is CASSQDMAGNYG. The full-length CDR3 reads as CASSQDMAGNYGYTF. The rearrangement uses TRBV4-2 and TRBJ1-2, with unresolved D. The CDR3 end lies 3 residues beyond the end of the read and is filled in from the germline J gene. The CDR3 length is 15 residues. Germline-derived CDR1 and CDR2 are LGHNA and YNFKEQ.

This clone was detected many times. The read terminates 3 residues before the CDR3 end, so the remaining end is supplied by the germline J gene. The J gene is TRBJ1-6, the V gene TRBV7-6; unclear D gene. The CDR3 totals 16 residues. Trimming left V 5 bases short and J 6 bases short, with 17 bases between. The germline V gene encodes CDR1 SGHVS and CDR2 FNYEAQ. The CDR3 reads CASSPKSRQINSPLHF. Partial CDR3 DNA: TGTGCCAGCAGCCCCAAGAGTCGACAAATTAATTCACCC.

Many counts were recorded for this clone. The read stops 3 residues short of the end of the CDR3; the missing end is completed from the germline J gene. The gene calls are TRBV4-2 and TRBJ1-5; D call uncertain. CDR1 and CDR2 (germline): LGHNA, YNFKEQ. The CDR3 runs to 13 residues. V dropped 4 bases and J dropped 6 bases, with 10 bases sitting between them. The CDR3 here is CASSLEGVQPQHF. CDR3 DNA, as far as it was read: TGTGCCAGCAGCCTCGAAGGTGTTCAGCCC.

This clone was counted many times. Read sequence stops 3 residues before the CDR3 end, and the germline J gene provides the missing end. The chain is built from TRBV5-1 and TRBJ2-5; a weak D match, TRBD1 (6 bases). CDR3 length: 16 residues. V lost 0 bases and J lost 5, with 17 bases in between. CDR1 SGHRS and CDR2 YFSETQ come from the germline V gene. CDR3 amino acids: CASSLAGQSGAETQYF. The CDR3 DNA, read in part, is TGCGCCAGCAGCTTGGCCGGACAGTCAGGGGCCGAGACC. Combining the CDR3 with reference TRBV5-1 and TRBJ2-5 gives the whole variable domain KAGVTQTPRYLIKTRGQQVTLSCSPISGHRSVSWYQQTPGQGLQFLFEYFSETQRNKGNFPGRFSGRQFSNSRSEMNVSTLELGDSALYLCASSLAGQSGAETQYFGPGTRLLVL.

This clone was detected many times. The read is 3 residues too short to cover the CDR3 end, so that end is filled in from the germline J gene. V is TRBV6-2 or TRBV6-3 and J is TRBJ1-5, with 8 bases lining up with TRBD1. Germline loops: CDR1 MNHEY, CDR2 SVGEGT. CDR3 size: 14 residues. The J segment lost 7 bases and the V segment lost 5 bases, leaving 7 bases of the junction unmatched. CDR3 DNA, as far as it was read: TGTGCCAGCAGTCGAGCACAGGGGGGCCAGCCC. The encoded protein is CASSRAQGGQP. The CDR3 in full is CASSRAQGGQPQHF.